A selection of T cell receptor beta chains follows, all from one sample in a study of early T cells in non-severe SARS-CoV-2 infection. TCRdb processed the 5' RACE reads anew with MiXCR; each CDR3 protein has one entry. The sample includes 30,000 or so distinct CDR3 sequences, less than 7% of them seen just once. The material sequenced was whole blood. These receptors were taken from an adult who was a healthcare worker with PCR-confirmed SARS-CoV-2 infection or an uninfected control (not recorded which). The CDR3 runs from the conserved cysteine through the conserved F or W. Each record gives: V gene, D gene, clone size, J gene, CDR3 DNA, CDR3 protein. The D gene is left open where the match is weak. Each size is once, few, many, or a class for an expanded clone.

>TRBV5-1|-|few|TRBJ2-1
TGCGCCAGCGGGGGGGCCGTCAATGAGCAGTTCTTC
CASGGAVNEQFF
>TRBV5-1|-|many|TRBJ1-1
TGCGCCAGCAGAGGTAGTAAGAACACTGAAGCTTTCTTT
CASRGSKNTEAFF
>TRBV5-1|TRBD2|few|TRBJ2-1
TGCGCCAGCAGCTTGCCAGCGGGAGGGCCCACTGGCTCCTACAATGAGCAGTTCTTC
CASSLPAGGPTGSYNEQFF
>TRBV20-1|-|many|TRBJ2-3
TGCAGTGCTAAGGAAAGCACAGATACGCAGTATTTT
CSAKESTDTQYF
>TRBV28|TRBD2|medium-sized|TRBJ2-3
TGTGCCAGCAGTTCCAGAGGACTAGCGGCTAGCACAGATACGCAGTATTTT
CASSSRGLAASTDTQYF
>TRBV3-1|TRBD2|many|TRBJ2-7
TGTGCCAGCAGCCTTCCCGGGACTAGCGCCGGGCAGTACTTC
CASSLPGTSAGQYF
>TRBV19|-|many|TRBJ2-6
TGTGCCAGTAGTACTACAGTCTCTGGGGCCAACGTCCTGACTTTC
CASSTTVSGANVLTF
>TRBV20-1|TRBD2|many|TRBJ2-3
TGCAGTGCTAAAGCTAGCGGCAGCACAGATACGCAGTATTTT
CSAKASGSTDTQYF
>TRBV12-5|-|many|TRBJ2-2
TGTGCTAGTGGTTTTTGGCTGGATGACACCGGGGAGCTGTTTTTT
CASGFWLDDTGELFF
>TRBV29-1|-|many|TRBJ2-5
TGCAGCGTTGTTCCTAATCAAGAGACCCAGTACTTC
CSVVPNQETQYF
>TRBV30|-|few|TRBJ1-1
TGTGCCTGGGCCATCGGCGGGGTGAACACTGAAGCTTTCTTT
CAWAIGGVNTEAFF
>TRBV27|-|many|TRBJ2-3
TGTGCCAGCAGTAGCTACAACACAGATACGCAGTATTTT
CASSSYNTDTQYF
>TRBV2|-|few|TRBJ2-1
TGTGCCAGCAGACGGGGGCCCTCCTACAATGAGCAGTTCTTC
CASRRGPSYNEQFF
>TRBV6-5|TRBD1|few|TRBJ1-1
TGTGCCAGCAGACTCCGGACAGGGACCACTGAAGCTTTCTTT
CASRLRTGTTEAFF
>TRBV24-1|TRBD1|few|TRBJ1-1
TGTGCCACCAGTGACGCTGGACAGGGTGACACTGAAGCTTTCTTT
CATSDAGQGDTEAFF
>TRBV20-1|-|many|TRBJ2-7
TGCAGTGCTCAGTCGACCTACGAGCAGTACTTC
CSAQSTYEQYF